Below, 10 T cell receptor beta chains from the same sample are listed, as sequenced in a study of human T cells and chemical hapten exposure. Regarding time point: patch test 1, 2 weeks after DPC sensitization. Treatment defined: therapeutic diphenylcyclopropenone sensitization with weekly scalp DPC. TCRdb called the RACE reads again in MiXCR, with one record for every CDR3 protein. The top ten clones hold 2% to 2.5% of a sample with fewer than 500,000 distinct CDR3 sequences, nearly 5% of them seen once. The source material was whole blood, sampled in connection with sensitization to the hapten diphenylcyclopropenone (DPC). The receptor set was obtained from a woman in her forties or fifties with alopecia areata. Some clones in this sample may be carry-over from other donors' samples.

Ten or more counts support this clonotype. This CDR3 is CASRNRGGPNTEAFF. CDR3 DNA: TGCGCCAGCAGAAACAGGGGGGGCCCGAACACTGAAGCTTTCTTT. This rearrangement joins TRBV5-1 to TRBJ1-1, with 8 bases fitting TRBD1. CDR1 SGHRS and CDR2 YFSETQ come from the germline V gene. The CDR3 loop spans 15 amino acids. The junction had 7 bases not matched to a gene; V was cut back by 5 bases and J by 1 base.

This clonotype was seen ten or more times. The V call is TRBV12-3 or TRBV12-4, the J call TRBJ2-4, with D tentatively TRBD2 (5 bases). The V and J ends lost 0 bases and 6 bases respectively, with 9 bases between them. The length of the CDR3 is 14 residues. The CDR3 protein is CASSLASALNIQYF. CDR3 sequence (DNA): TGTGCCAGCAGTTTAGCTAGCGCCCTAAACATTCAGTACTTC.

In this sample, this clonotype turned up many times. The rearrangement uses TRBV3-1 and TRBJ2-1, with 9 bases matching TRBD1. V trimming: 3 bases; J trimming: 7 bases; junction bases outside the gene matches: 4. CDR1 LGHDT and CDR2 YNNKEL come from the germline V gene (reference sequence). The CDR3 is made up of 14 amino acids. CDR3 sequence: CASSHGQGLNEQFF. CDR3 nucleotides: TGTGCCAGCAGCCATGGACAGGGGTTGAATGAGCAGTTCTTC.

There are a few counts of this clonotype. Here the CDR3 DNA reads TGCAGTGCTAGAAGCCTAGAACCCAACAATGAGCAGTTCTTC. Protein sequence: CSARSLEPNNEQFF. The chain couples TRBV20-1 to TRBJ2-1; D is uncertain. V lost 2 bases to trimming and J lost 5 bases, with 13 bases between them. Germline-derived CDR1 and CDR2 are DFQATT and SNEGSKA (reference sequence). The CDR3 consists of 14 residues.

The chain has TRBV29-1 and TRBJ1-2; maybe TRBD1 (5 bases). CDR3 length: 12 amino acids. V was cut by 7 bases and J by 4 bases, with 13 bases left in between. CDR1 is SQVTM and CDR2 is ANQGSEA in the germline V gene. The CDR3 reads CSGQGESYGYTF. The CDR3 DNA follows: TGCAGCGGTCAAGGGGAGAGCTATGGCTACACCTTC. Drawing the rest from reference TRBV29-1 and TRBJ1-2, the complete variable domain is SAVISQKPSRDICQRGTSLTIQCQVDSQVTMMFWYRQQPGQSLTLIATANQGSEATYESGFVIDKFPISRPNLTFSTLTVSNMSPEDSSIYLCSGQGESYGYTFGSGTRLTVV.

This chain links TRBV6-1 with TRBJ2-7; D perhaps matches TRBD1 (5 bases). The length of the CDR3 is 13 residues. Trimming pared 2 bases from V and 2 bases from J, leaving 7 bases between. The germline CDR1 and CDR2 sequences are MNHNS and SASEGT. CDR3: CASSETGPYEQYF. CDR3 coding DNA: TGTGCCAGCAGTGAAACAGGTCCCTACGAGCAGTACTTC.

This clonotype was seen ten or more times. V usage is TRBV6-5 and J usage is TRBJ1-4; 9 positions agree with TRBD1. Germline CDR1 is MNHEY and CDR2 is SVGAGI. The CDR3 spans 16 residues. V gave up 4 bases and J gave up 5 bases; unmatched junction bases: 8. As DNA, the CDR3 is TGTGCCAGCAGTTCCGTCACAGGGGGCCAAAATGAAAAACTGTTTTTT. This sequence encodes CASSSVTGGQNEKLFF.

In this sample, this clonotype turned up a few times. V gene TRBV27 combines with J gene TRBJ2-1; D is perhaps TRBD1 or TRBD2 (6 bases each). Germline V CDR1 and CDR2: MNHEY, SMNVEV (reference sequence). The CDR3 runs to 14 residues. V was pared by 5 bases and J by 2 bases, with 10 bases between. In DNA form, the CDR3 reads TGTGCCAGCAGTCGAGGGGGGACCTACAATGAGCAGTTCTTC. Encoded protein: CASSRGGTYNEQFF.

This clonotype was recorded a few times. The rearrangement links TRBV29-1 to TRBJ2-5; D is ambiguous. Trimming took off 4 bases at V and 5 bases at J, with 8 bases between the two ends. The germline CDR1 and CDR2 sequences are SQVTM and ANQGSEA. The length of the CDR3 is 11 residues. CDR3 in DNA: TGCAGCGTTGCAAGGGTCGAGACCCAGTACTTC. It codes for CSVARVETQYF.

This clonotype occurred many times. This sequence joins TRBV12-3 or TRBV12-4 and TRBJ1-1, with TRBD1 matching 8 bases. The junction had 7 bases not matched to a gene; V was cut back by 7 bases and J by 0 bases. The CDR3 is made up of 15 amino acids. The CDR3 sequence is CASTARTGMNTEAFF. The CDR3 DNA sequence: TGTGCCAGCACCGCTAGGACAGGGATGAACACTGAAGCTTTCTTT.